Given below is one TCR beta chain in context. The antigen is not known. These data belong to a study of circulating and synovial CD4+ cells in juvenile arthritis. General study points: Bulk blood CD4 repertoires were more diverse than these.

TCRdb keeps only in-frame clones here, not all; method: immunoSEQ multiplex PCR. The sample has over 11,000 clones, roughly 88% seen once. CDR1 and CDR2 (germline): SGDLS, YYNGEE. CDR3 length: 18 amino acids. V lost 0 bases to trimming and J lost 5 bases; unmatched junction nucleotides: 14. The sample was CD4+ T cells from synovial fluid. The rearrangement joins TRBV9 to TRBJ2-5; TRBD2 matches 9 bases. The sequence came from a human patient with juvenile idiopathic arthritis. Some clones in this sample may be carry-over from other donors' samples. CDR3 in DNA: TGTGCCAGCAGCGTAGGGGGGGCTAGCGGGGTCCCGGAGGAGACCCAGTACTTC. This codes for CASSVGGASGVPEETQYF.